These 15 T cell receptor beta chains originate from one sample sequenced in a study of blood T cell repertoires in COVID-19 (dated by TCRdb to about 2020). To prepare the library, the immunoSEQ multiplex PCR assay was applied. The source is immuneACCESS, and TCRdb retained only in-frame sequences with V and J called. Part of the clones is not carried over; for the studies checked, unresolved V genes explain less than half of this, and the remainder is unexplained. This sample comprises 260,000 or so clones, nearly 85% of them detected only once. Less than 10% of the sample comes from the top ten. The sequenced sample was peripheral blood. The origin of the receptors is a human donor in a cohort sampled during active COVID-19.

The chain is built from TRBV10-3 and TRBJ2-1, with D unclear. V gave up 0 bases and J gave up 7 bases, with 4 bases separating them. Per the germline V gene, CDR1 is ENHRY and CDR2 is SYGVKD. The CDR3 loop spans 12 amino acids. Here the CDR3 reads CAISESANEQFF. The CDR3 DNA sequence: TGTGCCATCAGTGAGTCTGCGAATGAGCAGTTCTTC.

The rearrangement joins TRBV7-2 to TRBJ2-3; 8 positions match TRBD1. V was pared by 3 bases and J by 2 bases, with 1 base of the junction left unmatched. This CDR3 region has 14 residues. Germline CDR1 reads SGHTA; CDR2 reads FQGNSA. The CDR3 loop reads CASSLDRATDTQYF. CDR3 coding DNA: TGTGCCAGCAGCTTGGACAGGGCCACAGATACGCAGTATTTT.

The chain uses TRBV7-9 and TRBJ1-5; no clear D. In germline, CDR1 is SEHNR, CDR2 FQNEAQ (reference sequence). The CDR3 is 12 amino acids. Trimming removed 5 bases at V and 5 bases at J, with 7 bases between. The CDR3 protein is CASSPLDQPQHF. In DNA, the CDR3 is TGTGCCAGCAGCCCACTTGATCAGCCCCAGCATTTT.

V gene TRBV27 combines with J gene TRBJ1-4; no clear D. The CDR3 length is 14 residues. CDR1 MNHEY and CDR2 SMNVEV come from the germline V gene (reference sequence). V lost 2 bases to trimming and J lost 8 bases, with 12 bases between them. CDR3 sequence: CASSLRGPYEKLFF. CDR3 bases: TGTGCCAGCAGTTTAAGAGGGCCTTACGAAAAACTGTTTTTT.

The rearrangement joins TRBV19 to TRBJ1-1; TRBD1 matches at 8 bases. V was clipped by 8 bases and J by 4 bases; unmatched bases: 6. CDR3 length equals 13 residues. CDR1 is LNHDA, CDR2 SQIVND, per germline (reference sequence). The CDR3 reads CASANRGSTEAFF. Written as DNA, the CDR3 is TGTGCCAGTGCTAACAGGGGGAGCACTGAAGCTTTCTTT. The full variable domain, with the rest looked up from reference TRBV19 and TRBJ1-1, is DGGITQSPKYLFRKEGQNVTLSCEQNLNHDAMYWYRQDPGQGLRLIYYSQIVNDFQKGDIAEGYSVSREKKESFPLTVTSAQKNPTAFYLCASANRGSTEAFFGQGTRLTVV.

This rearrangement joins TRBV24-1 to TRBJ2-2; D unclear. Trimming shortened V by 1 base and J by 8 bases, and 16 bases separated the two germline ends. This CDR3 spans 16 amino acids. Germline V gene data show CDR1 as KGHDR and CDR2 as SFDVKD. The CDR3 loop reads CATSDFSLGLSGELFF. The CDR3 nucleotides are TGTGCCACCAGTGATTTTTCGCTAGGTCTCTCTGGGGAGCTGTTTTTT.

V is TRBV28 and J is TRBJ1-1; D gene ambiguous. Trimming removed 6 bases from V and 0 bases from J, with 20 bases in between. The CDR3 extends over 17 amino acids. Germline CDR1 is MDHEN and CDR2 is SYDVKM. Here the CDR3 DNA reads TGTGCCAGCAGCCAAAGCGGACCCCGAGGGCTGAACACTGAAGCTTTCTTT. Protein: CASSQSGPRGLNTEAFF. Full variable domain (remainder filled in from reference TRBV28 and TRBJ1-1): DVKVTQSSRYLVKRTGEKVFLECVQDMDHENMFWYRQDPGLGLRLIYFSYDVKMKEKGDIPEGYSVSREKKERFSLILESASTNQTSMYLCASSQSGPRGLNTEAFFGQGTRLTVV.

CDR3 residues: CASSLTGTGGYEQYF. CDR3 bases: TGTGCCAGCAGTCTTACCGGGACAGGGGGCTACGAGCAGTACTTC. The chain combines TRBV27 with TRBJ2-7; 11 bases are shared with TRBD1. The CDR3 contains 15 residues. From germline, CDR1 is MNHEY and CDR2 SMNVEV (reference sequence). The V and J ends lost 5 bases and 3 bases, in that order; junction bases with no gene match: 6.

The chain links TRBV10-1 to TRBJ1-1; D perhaps matches TRBD1 (5 bases). V was clipped by 2 bases and J by 5 bases, with 15 bases between them. The CDR3 extends over 15 amino acids. Germline CDR1 WNHNN, CDR2 SYGVQD (reference sequence). CDR3 loop: CASSERPRGNTEAFF. CDR3 DNA: TGCGCCAGCAGTGAGCGGCCAAGGGGAAATACTGAAGCTTTCTTT.

In this sample, this clone turned up once. The chain joins TRBV5-1 to TRBJ1-2; 12 bases agree with TRBD1. Germline CDR1 reads SGHRS; CDR2 reads YFSETQ. The CDR3 is made up of 17 amino acids. With 4 bases clipped from V and 6 bases from J, the junction kept 13 bases outside the gene matches. CDR3 sequence (DNA): TGCGCCAGCAGCAGTTCCGGGACAGGGGGCCCGATGCATGGCTACACCTTC. Translation: CASSSSGTGGPMHGYTF.

The CDR3 coding sequence is TGTGCCAGCAGCTTAGAGCTGATCCGCACAGATACGCAGTATTTT. This gives the protein CASSLELIRTDTQYF. The chain couples TRBV7-8 to TRBJ2-3; D is ambiguous. Germline values: CDR1 SGHVS, CDR2 FQNEAQ. The ends were cut back, 1 base at V and 1 base at J, with 9 bases in the middle. This CDR3 contains 15 residues.

This clone was seen a single time. The chain joins TRBV7-2 to TRBJ1-2, with TRBD1 matching over 7 bases. V shed 6 bases, J shed 4 bases, and the junction held 11 bases outside the gene matches. Germline-derived CDR1 and CDR2 are SGHTA and FQGNSA. The length of the CDR3 is 15 residues. The CDR3 reads CASRVDRDRVYGYTF. CDR3 DNA sequence: TGTGCCAGCAGAGTTGACAGGGATCGGGTCTATGGCTACACCTTC.

V gene TRBV4-2 combines with J gene TRBJ2-4, with 8 nucleotides matching TRBD2. V shed 6 bases and J 8 bases; nucleotides not matched to a gene: 12. The CDR3 is 15 amino acids. CDR1 is LGHNA and CDR2 is YNFKEQ in the germline V gene. CDR3 bases: TGTGCCAGCAGTGGCGGCAGCGGGGGAGTTGACATTCAGTACTTC. This sequence encodes CASSGGSGGVDIQYF.

This rearrangement joins TRBV7-8 to TRBJ2-1; 10 bases line up with TRBD2. The CDR3 totals 20 residues. From germline, CDR1 is SGHVS and CDR2 FQNEAQ. After removal of 6 bases from V and 0 bases from J, the junction contained 17 bases not matched to a gene. CDR3 region: CASRQREGQRGLVSYNEQFF. CDR3 nucleotide sequence: TGTGCCAGCAGACAGCGGGAGGGCCAAAGGGGGTTAGTCTCCTACAATGAGCAGTTCTTC.

This chain links TRBV21-1 with TRBJ1-1. TRBV21-1 is a pseudogene. The CDR3 consists of 15 residues. The CDR3 here is CASSKCAPRCTEAFF. CDR3 coding DNA: TGTGCCAGCAGCAAATGCGCGCCCCGGTGCACTGAAGCTTTCTTT.